The sequence of this T cell receptor beta chain was determined in a study of OX40 agonist ivuxolimab in advanced cancers. The table lists this clone with a few counts. Germline lookup yields CDR1 SGHAT and CDR2 FQNNGV. The CDR3 loop spans 17 amino acids. The V segment lost 3 bases and the J segment 4 bases; nucleotides outside the gene matches: 9. Method: immunoSEQ multiplex PCR; TCRdb's copy keeps in-frame clones and lacks some. Of more than 55,000 clones in the sample, roughly 82% were seen once. The source material was CD4+ or CD8+ T cells sorted from blood, sampled in a trial of the OX40 agonist ivuxolimab. The V gene is TRBV11-2, the J gene TRBJ2-1; 10 nucleotides line up with TRBD2. The clonotype originates from an adult with an advanced solid tumor such as melanoma, head and neck, liver or kidney cancer. CDR3 amino acids: CASSFGTSGRVYNEQFF. Here the CDR3 DNA reads TGTGCCAGCAGCTTTGGTACGAGCGGGAGGGTTTACAATGAGCAGTTCTTC.